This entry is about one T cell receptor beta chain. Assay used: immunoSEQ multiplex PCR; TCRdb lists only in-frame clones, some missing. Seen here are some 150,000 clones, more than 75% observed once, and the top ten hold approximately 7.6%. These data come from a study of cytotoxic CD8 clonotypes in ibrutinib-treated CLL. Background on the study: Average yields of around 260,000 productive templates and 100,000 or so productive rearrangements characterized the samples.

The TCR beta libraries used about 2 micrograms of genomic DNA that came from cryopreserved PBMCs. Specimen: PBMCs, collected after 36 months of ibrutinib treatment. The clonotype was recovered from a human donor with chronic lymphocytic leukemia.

The CDR3 loop is CASSEGRGDYNEQFF. For the CDR3, the DNA is TGTGCCAGCAGTGAGGGGCGGGGTGATTACAATGAGCAGTTCTTC. The chain recombines TRBV2 with TRBJ2-1, with a tentative D call TRBD2 (6 bases). This CDR3 has 15 residues. Germline V gene lookup returns CDR1 SNHLY and CDR2 FYNNEI. V dropped 3 bases and J dropped 4 bases, with 13 bases sitting between them.